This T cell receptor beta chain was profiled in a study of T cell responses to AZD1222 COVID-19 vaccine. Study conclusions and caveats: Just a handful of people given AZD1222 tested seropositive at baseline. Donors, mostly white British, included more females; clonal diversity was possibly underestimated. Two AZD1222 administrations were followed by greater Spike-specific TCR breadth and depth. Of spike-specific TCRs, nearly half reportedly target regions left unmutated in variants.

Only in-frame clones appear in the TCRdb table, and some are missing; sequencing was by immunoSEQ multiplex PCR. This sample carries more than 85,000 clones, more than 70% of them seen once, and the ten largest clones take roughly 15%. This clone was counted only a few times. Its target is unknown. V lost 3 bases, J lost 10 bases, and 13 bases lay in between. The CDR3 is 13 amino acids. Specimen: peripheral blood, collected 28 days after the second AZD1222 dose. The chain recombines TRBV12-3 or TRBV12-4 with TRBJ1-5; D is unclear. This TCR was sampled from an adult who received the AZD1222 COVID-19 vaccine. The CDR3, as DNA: TGTGCCAGCAGTTTGGTGCGATTTTCTCCCCAGCATTTT. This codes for CASSLVRFSPQHF.